A selection of T cell receptor beta chains follows, all from one sample in a study of blood T cell repertoires in COVID-19. TCRdb keeps only in-frame clones here, not all; method: immunoSEQ multiplex PCR. The sample carries about 82,000 clones, roughly 86% recorded once. The source material was peripheral blood. The source is a man aged 45-65 years with active or convalescent COVID-19. Each CDR3 is given without its conserved first and last residue. The order of the fields is J gene, V gene, CDR3 protein.

>TRBJ1-2|TRBV11-2
ASSFDRGQNYGYT
>TRBJ1-2|TRBV28
ASSLSGYGYT
>TRBJ1-5|TRBV2
ASSVQGISNQPQH
>TRBJ2-3|TRBV7-2
ASSLAAGLVSRDTQY
>TRBJ2-7|TRBV7-2
ASSSWAGSGGRSYEQY
>TRBJ2-5|TRBV11-2
ASSLERGTETQY
>TRBJ2-3|TRBV2
ASMGTWLKDTQY
>TRBJ2-6|TRBV21-1
AISGDGGLPSGANVLT
>TRBJ2-1|TRBV5-1
ASSLDHKEV
>TRBJ1-2|TRBV4-3
ASSQGTGNYGYT
>TRBJ2-3|TRBV7-2
ASSSSGVKTDTQY
>TRBJ2-3|TRBV5-1
ASSTYGTTRTDTQY
>TRBJ1-1|TRBV11-3
ASSTTGDTEAF
>TRBJ2-7|TRBV5-5
ASSLGQHRPYEQY
>TRBJ1-6|TRBV7-6
ASSPLTGEANSPLH
>TRBJ2-1|TRBV7-9
ASSLQRNEQF
>TRBJ1-1|TRBV11-2
ASSLGGTGETF
>TRBJ1-5|TRBV6-5
ASSILTGQPQH
>TRBJ1-1|TRBV7-9
ASSLVQGGTEAF
>TRBJ1-6|TRBV28
ASRTGTHSNNNSPLH